The 28 T cell receptor beta chains below were found in one sample sequenced in a study of T-cell memory formation after mild COVID-19. TCRdb fed the 5' RACE reads into MiXCR, producing one record per CDR3 protein. The data hold 400,000 to 500,000 distinct CDR3 sequences, with 20% to 25% observed a single time. Material: PBMCs or a T cell subset sorted from them (not recorded which). These receptor sequences come from an adult woman who had mild COVID-19 (a few samples of this study predate the infection). Cell type and time point are not known.

This chain uses TRBV27 with TRBJ1-2; D is undetermined. Germline CDR1 and CDR2: MNHEY and SMNVEV (reference sequence). V lost 5 bases and J lost 5, with 12 bases in between. The CDR3 sequence is 13 residues long. Here the CDR3 reads CASSRSTSYGYTF. Written as DNA, the CDR3 is TGTGCCAGCAGTCGATCCACAAGTTATGGCTACACCTTC.

This clonotype has only a few counts. The rearrangement links TRBV4-1 to TRBJ1-5; D gene unclear. V lost 3 bases and J lost 2, with 17 bases in between. The CDR3 has 17 residues. Germline assignment: CDR1 MGHRA and CDR2 YSYEKL. The CDR3 is CASSQVLSGSGNQPQHF. For the CDR3, the DNA is TGCGCCAGCAGCCAGGTCCTTTCGGGCTCGGGCAATCAGCCCCAGCATTTT.

J is TRBJ2-7 and V is TRBV25-1; D perhaps matches TRBD2 (6 bases). Trimming pared 1 base from V and 7 bases from J, leaving 11 bases between. Germline V gene data show CDR1 as MGHDK and CDR2 as SYGVNS. The CDR3 is 13 residues long. The CDR3: CASSESGGWEQYF. As DNA, the CDR3 is TGTGCCAGCAGTGAATCTGGGGGGTGGGAGCAGTACTTC.

This clonotype was seen a handful of times. This chain connects TRBV18 to TRBJ2-7; TRBD2 matches at 9 bases. The CDR3 has 15 amino acids. Losses at the gene ends were 2 bases for V and 2 bases for J; bases not matched to a gene: 4. Germline assignment: CDR1 KGHSH and CDR2 LQKENI. CDR3 loop: CASSPGLAGTYEQYF. The CDR3 DNA is TGTGCCAGCTCACCAGGGCTAGCGGGAACCTACGAGCAGTACTTC. Variable domain in full (rest from reference TRBV18 and TRBJ2-7): NAGVMQNPRHLVRRRGQEARLRCSPMKGHSHVYWYRQLPEEGLKFMVYLQKENIIDESGMPKERFSAEFPKEGPSILRIQQVVRGDSAAYFCASSPGLAGTYEQYFGPGTRLTVT.

The V and J genes are TRBV11-2 and TRBJ2-3, with 13 bases identical to TRBD2. The CDR3 length is 15 residues. The V gene's germline CDR1 is SGHAT and CDR2 FQNNGV. V lost 6 bases, J lost 6 bases, and 6 bases stayed unmatched. CDR3 sequence (DNA): TGTGCCAGCAGAGAGGGGACTAGCGGGGTTGATACGCAGTATTTT. Protein product: CASREGTSGVDTQYF.

This clonotype was picked up many times. J is TRBJ1-1 and V is TRBV5-1; the D is unclear. The CDR3 runs 13 residues. V lost 7 bases and J 1 base, leaving 11 bases between the germline ends. The germline V gene has CDR1 SGHRS and CDR2 YFSETQ. This chain's CDR3 is CASRVDQNTEAFF. DNA for the CDR3: TGCGCCAGCCGAGTCGATCAGAACACTGAAGCTTTCTTT. The full variable domain, with the rest looked up from reference TRBV5-1 and TRBJ1-1, is KAGVTQTPRYLIKTRGQQVTLSCSPISGHRSVSWYQQTPGQGLQFLFEYFSETQRNKGNFPGRFSGRQFSNSRSEMNVSTLELGDSALYLCASRVDQNTEAFFGQGTRLTVV.

This chain joins TRBV12-3 or TRBV12-4 and TRBJ2-3; 7 nucleotides line up with TRBD1. CDR3 size: 15 residues. V gave up 5 bases and J gave up 2 bases; unmatched junction bases: 7. The CDR3 loop is CASSQKGQITDTQYF. CDR3 bases: TGTGCCAGCAGTCAGAAGGGACAGATCACAGATACGCAGTATTTT.

The J gene is TRBJ2-7, the V gene TRBV15; TRBD2 agrees at 7 bases. V shed 3 bases, J shed 2 bases, and the junction held 4 bases outside the gene matches. There are 14 residues in the CDR3. In germline, CDR1 is LNHNV, CDR2 YYDKDF (reference sequence). The CDR3 nucleotides read TGTGCCACCAGCAGGGCGGGAGTCGCCTACGAGCAGTACTTC. This codes for CATSRAGVAYEQYF.

There are a few counts of this clonotype. The chain recombines TRBV20-1 with TRBJ2-1; no reliable D call. Trimming removed 1 base at V and 8 bases at J, with 12 bases between. This CDR3 region has 13 residues. Germline V CDR1 and CDR2: DFQATT, SNEGSKA (reference sequence). The CDR3 region is CSARAASGDEQFF. The CDR3 region has the DNA TGCAGTGCTAGAGCCGCTAGTGGAGATGAGCAGTTCTTC.

The chain is built from TRBV10-3 and TRBJ2-7; 10 bases are a match to TRBD1. CDR3 length: 12 residues. V gave up 10 bases and J gave up 6 bases; unmatched junction bases: 6. In germline, CDR1 is ENHRY, CDR2 SYGVKD. CDR3 DNA: TGTGCCACCGGACAGGGGGTCGGCGAGCAGTACTTC. Translating it yields CATGQGVGEQYF.

J is TRBJ1-1 and V is TRBV6-1; D unresolved. V was cut by 7 bases and J by 0 bases, with 15 bases left in between. The CDR3 is made up of 15 amino acids. Per germline, CDR1 MNHNS and CDR2 SASEGT. This CDR3 is CASTHLGLVNTEAFF. The CDR3 nucleotides read TGTGCCAGCACCCATTTAGGGTTGGTGAACACTGAAGCTTTCTTT.

The V and J genes are TRBV6-5 and TRBJ1-1; no clear D. Germline lookup yields CDR1 MNHEY and CDR2 SVGAGI. This CDR3 region has 14 residues. The ends were cut back, 7 bases at V and 1 base at J, with 13 bases in the middle. CDR3 in DNA: TGTGCCAGCACCAAGGTCATGGAGAACACTGAAGCTTTCTTT. This codes for CASTKVMENTEAFF.

In regard to this clonotype: Germline is not matched at one junction end, which may reflect a read error. The chain carries TRBV5-6 and TRBJ1-1; 9 bases agree with TRBD1. Looked up from germline, CDR1 is SGHDT and CDR2 is YYEEEE. This CDR3 contains 16 residues. Here the CDR3 reads CASSPDRGYGYTEDFF. CDR3 DNA: TGTGCCAGCAGCCCGGACAGGGGATATGGATACACTGAAGATTTCTTT.

The chain is built from TRBV9 and TRBJ2-7; TRBD2 might be the D (6 bases). The CDR3 is made up of 15 amino acids. V shed 3 bases and J shed 5 bases, with 18 bases lying between them. Germline CDR1 and CDR2: SGDLS and YYNGEE. CDR3 protein: CASSEGGGIADEQYF. The CDR3 coding sequence is TGTGCCAGCAGCGAGGGAGGTGGGATCGCCGACGAGCAGTACTTC.

This chain uses TRBV11-2 with TRBJ2-1; TRBD2 aligns across 15 bases. Germline CDR1 SGHAT, CDR2 FQNNGV. This CDR3 is 16 amino acids long. V was pared by 1 base and J by 9 bases, with 4 bases of the junction left unmatched. The DNA of the CDR3 is TGTGCCAGCAGCTTAGGGACTAGCGGGAGGGCCGGTGAGCAGTTCTTC. It codes for CASSLGTSGRAGEQFF.

This clonotype has a handful of counts. V gene TRBV10-3 combines with J gene TRBJ2-3; TRBD2 agrees at 7 bases. With 4 bases clipped from V and 2 bases from J, the junction kept 12 bases outside the gene matches. CDR3 length: 17 amino acids. From germline, CDR1 is ENHRY and CDR2 SYGVKD. This CDR3 is CAISGSTSREFTDTQYF. For the CDR3, the DNA is TGTGCCATCAGTGGTTCCACATCGCGGGAGTTCACAGATACGCAGTATTTT.

V usage is TRBV12-3 or TRBV12-4 and J usage is TRBJ1-2; D gene uncertain. This CDR3 region has 16 residues. Between the trimmed V and J ends, which lost 1 base and 6 bases, there was a span of 18 bases. The CDR3 DNA reads as TGTGCCAGCAGTTTAGGAGTGTCGGCCAACATCCATGGCTACACCTTC. Protein sequence: CASSLGVSANIHGYTF.

In its sample, this clonotype was seen a few times. This chain uses TRBV7-7 with TRBJ2-5; possible D gene TRBD1, 6 bases. V lost 3 bases, J lost 4 bases, and 12 bases lay in between. CDR1 is SSHAT and CDR2 is FNYEAQ in the germline V gene (reference sequence). The CDR3 has 14 amino acids. CDR3 amino acids: CASSFSGGGETQYF. In DNA form, the CDR3 reads TGTGCCAGCAGCTTTTCTGGGGGCGGAGAGACCCAGTACTTC.

This clonotype was seen a few times. The chain has TRBV24-1 and TRBJ2-3, with D hard to call. CDR3 length: 16 amino acids. With 3 bases removed from V and 5 bases from J, the gap between germline ends came to 17 bases. CDR1 and CDR2 (germline): KGHDR, SFDVKD. CDR3 protein: CATSDSLKVLGDTQYF. CDR3 DNA sequence: TGTGCCACCAGTGATAGCCTAAAGGTGTTGGGAGATACGCAGTATTTT.

This clonotype was counted a few times. The gene calls are TRBV7-6 and TRBJ2-2; D uncertain. V dropped 4 bases and J dropped 6 bases, with 15 bases sitting between them. The CDR3 totals 15 residues. Germline CDR1 is SGHVS and CDR2 is FNYEAQ. The CDR3 sequence is CASSSTQLGPGELFF. For the CDR3, the DNA is TGTGCCAGCAGCTCCACCCAGCTAGGGCCCGGGGAGCTGTTTTTT.

The chain is built from TRBV4-1 and TRBJ1-6; D is possibly TRBD1 (6 bases). Germline V CDR1 and CDR2: MGHRA, YSYEKL. There are 16 residues in the CDR3. V lost 1 base and J 7 bases, leaving 14 bases between the germline ends. The CDR3 loop reads CASSQVRGATNSPLHF. The CDR3 nucleotides are TGCGCCAGCAGCCAAGTTCGGGGGGCGACGAATTCACCCCTCCACTTT.

This clonotype was counted a few times. The chain has TRBV9 and TRBJ2-3; 9 nucleotides agree with TRBD2. CDR1 and CDR2 from the germline V gene are SGDLS and YYNGEE. The CDR3 is made up of 15 amino acids. V shed 0 bases, J shed 3 bases, and the junction held 2 bases outside the gene matches. The CDR3 DNA reads as TGTGCCAGCAGCGTAGCGGCGGGAGGGACAGATACGCAGTATTTT. It is translated as CASSVAAGGTDTQYF.

There are many counts of this clonotype. J is TRBJ2-7 and V is TRBV6-5, with 8 bases fitting TRBD1. This CDR3 has 14 residues. Trimming at V came to 5 bases and at J to 1 base, leaving 4 bases not matched to a gene. Germline CDR1 reads MNHEY; CDR2 reads SVGAGI. CDR3: CASSPDRASYEQYF. The CDR3 DNA reads TGTGCCAGCAGTCCGGACAGGGCTTCCTACGAGCAGTACTTC.

This clonotype was recorded a few times. The chain has TRBV12-3 or TRBV12-4 and TRBJ2-1; D unclear. The V end was cut by 4 bases, the J end by 9 bases, with 7 bases between. The CDR3 covers 11 residues. Here the CDR3 reads CASSSVREQFF. In nucleotides, the CDR3 is TGTGCCAGCAGTTCGGTCCGTGAGCAGTTCTTC.

This clonotype was found a few times. The chain recombines TRBV7-2 with TRBJ2-3, with D perhaps given as TRBD1 or TRBD2 (5 bases each). The V end lost 5 bases, the J end lost 1 base, and 13 bases lay between the germline ends. The V gene's germline CDR1 is SGHTA and CDR2 FQGNSA. The CDR3 totals 15 residues. Here the CDR3 reads CASSPRGGGTDTQYF. In DNA form, the CDR3 reads TGTGCCAGCAGCCCTCGGGGCGGCGGCACAGATACGCAGTATTTT.

The gene calls are TRBV7-9 and TRBJ1-2; D not resolved. Germline loops: CDR1 SEHNR, CDR2 FQNEAQ (reference sequence). The CDR3 totals 19 residues. V was cut by 7 bases and J by 2 bases, with 29 bases left in between. The CDR3 sequence is CASTKEFDGGWTLNYGYTF. The CDR3 DNA is TGTGCCAGCACTAAGGAATTCGACGGAGGGTGGACCCTAAACTATGGCTACACCTTC. Full variable domain (remainder filled in from reference TRBV7-9 and TRBJ1-2): DTGVSQNPRHKITKRGQNVTFRCDPISEHNRLYWYRQTLGQGPEFLTYFQNEAQLEKSRLLSDRFSAERPKGSFSTLEIQRTEQGDSAMYLCASTKEFDGGWTLNYGYTFGSGTRLTVV.

The V and J genes are TRBV7-2 and TRBJ2-7; TRBD2 matches at 12 bases. The CDR3 sequence is 14 residues long. J gave up 3 bases and V 5 bases, and 2 bases lay outside the gene matches. Germline values: CDR1 SGHTA, CDR2 FQGNSA. The CDR3 spells CASSQTSGSYEQYF. CDR3 DNA: TGTGCCAGCAGCCAGACTAGCGGGAGCTACGAGCAGTACTTC.

The table lists this clonotype with a few counts. The chain employs TRBV7-2 and TRBJ1-5; 7 nucleotides line up with TRBD1. This CDR3 is 14 amino acids long. The V and J ends lost 5 bases and 3 bases, in that order; junction bases with no gene match: 4. Looked up from germline, CDR1 is SGHTA and CDR2 is FQGNSA. The CDR3 protein is CASSVQGINQPQHF. The CDR3 region has the DNA TGTGCCAGCAGCGTACAGGGGATCAATCAGCCCCAGCATTTT.